This T cell receptor (beta chain) is drawn from a study of PD-L1 blockade in urothelial cancer. Study in general: The study recovered a median of around 140,000 T cells per blood sample.

Findings and caveats of the study: Tumor-associated clones in the blood of durable-benefit patients grew more at 3 weeks.

Time point described: peripheral blood 6 weeks after treatment start. The patients had locally advanced or metastatic urothelial carcinoma. Spiked synthetic TCR analogs estimated absolute template abundance per PCR. Profiling relied on immunoSEQ multiplex PCR, and the TCRdb table lists in-frame clones only, not all of them. The sample has about 110,000 clones; less than 95% are singletons. Notes on this clone: Its cognate antigen is unknown.

The CDR3 totals 12 residues. Trimming pared 5 bases from V and 4 bases from J, leaving 10 bases between. The germline gives CDR1 SGHRS, CDR2 YFSETQ. The chain couples TRBV5-1 to TRBJ2-7; D may be TRBD1 (6 bases). The receptor's source is a man aged 55 to 69 with urothelial cancer. Source: PBMCs, taken around atezolizumab (anti-PD-L1) treatment. CDR3: CASRFQGYEQYF. In DNA form, the CDR3 reads TGCGCCAGCAGATTTCAGGGGTACGAGCAGTACTTC.